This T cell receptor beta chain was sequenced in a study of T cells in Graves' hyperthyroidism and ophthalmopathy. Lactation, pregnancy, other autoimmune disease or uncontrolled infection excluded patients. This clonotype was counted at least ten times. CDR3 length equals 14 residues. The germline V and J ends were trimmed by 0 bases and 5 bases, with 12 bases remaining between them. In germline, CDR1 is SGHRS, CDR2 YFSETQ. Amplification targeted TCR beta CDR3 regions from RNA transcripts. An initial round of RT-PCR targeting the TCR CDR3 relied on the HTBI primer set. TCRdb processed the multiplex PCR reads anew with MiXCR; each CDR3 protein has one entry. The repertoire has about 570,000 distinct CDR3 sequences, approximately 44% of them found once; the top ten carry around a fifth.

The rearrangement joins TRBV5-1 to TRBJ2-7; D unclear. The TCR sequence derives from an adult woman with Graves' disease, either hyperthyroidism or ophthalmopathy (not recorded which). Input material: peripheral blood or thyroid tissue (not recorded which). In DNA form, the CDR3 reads TGCGCCAGCAGCTTGGAAGTCAGTATCGACGAGCAGTACTTC. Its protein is CASSLEVSIDEQYF. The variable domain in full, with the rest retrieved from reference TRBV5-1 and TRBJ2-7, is KAGVTQTPRYLIKTRGQQVTLSCSPISGHRSVSWYQQTPGQGLQFLFEYFSETQRNKGNFPGRFSGRQFSNSRSEMNVSTLELGDSALYLCASSLEVSIDEQYFGPGTRLTVT.